One sample yielded the 27 T cell receptor beta chains listed below, sequenced in a study of cytomegalovirus exposure and HLA in healthy donors. Primers: 60 Vbeta forward and 13 Jbeta reverse. Generated by immunoSEQ multiplex PCR, the TCRdb table keeps only in-frame clones and is missing some. The data contain 75,000 or so clones, 70% to 75% of them singletons. The material sequenced was PBMCs. The receptors shown here come from a young woman in good health and CMV-seropositive.

The chain has TRBV7-9 and TRBJ2-7; D perhaps matches TRBD1 (6 bases). CDR3 length: 13 residues. V lost 1 base to trimming and J lost 5 bases, with 9 bases between them. Germline V gene data show CDR1 as SEHNR and CDR2 as FQNEAQ (reference sequence). The CDR3 loop is CASSLDRVNEQYF. DNA of the CDR3: TGTGCCAGCAGCTTAGACAGGGTGAACGAGCAGTACTTC.

This clone was found a few times. V usage is TRBV7-8 and J usage is TRBJ1-2, with TRBD1 matching over 9 bases. After removal of 5 bases from V and 1 base from J, the junction contained 5 bases not matched to a gene. The CDR3 is 15 amino acids. Per germline, CDR1 SGHVS and CDR2 FQNEAQ. The CDR3 here is CASSKRDRDNYGYTF. DNA for the CDR3: TGTGCCAGCAGCAAACGGGACAGGGATAACTATGGCTACACCTTC.

The chain has TRBV27 and TRBJ2-7; 8 bases align to TRBD1. Germline CDR1 is MNHEY and CDR2 is SMNVEV (reference sequence). The CDR3 consists of 14 residues. V dropped 7 bases and J dropped 7; count of bases not matched to a gene: 12. The CDR3 nucleotides read TGTGCCAGCAAGGGATTCCAGGGGGCGGGTGAGCAGTACTTC. Translated, it gives CASKGFQGAGEQYF.

The chain is built from TRBV28 and TRBJ2-7; 11 nucleotides line up with TRBD1. The germline V gene has CDR1 MDHEN and CDR2 SYDVKM. V lost 4 bases to trimming and J lost 4 bases; unmatched junction nucleotides: 3. The length of the CDR3 is 14 residues. CDR3 coding DNA: TGTGCCAGCAGTTCAGGGACAGGGGGGTACGAGCAGTACTTC. Encoded protein: CASSSGTGGYEQYF. Supplemented by reference TRBV28 and TRBJ2-7, the full variable domain reads DVKVTQSSRYLVKRTGEKVFLECVQDMDHENMFWYRQDPGLGLRLIYFSYDVKMKEKGDIPEGYSVSREKKERFSLILESASTNQTSMYLCASSSGTGGYEQYFGPGTRLTVT.

The chain is built from TRBV9 and TRBJ2-7; 9 bases match TRBD1. The CDR3 sequence is 15 residues long. CDR1 and CDR2 from the germline V gene are SGDLS and YYNGEE. Germline trimming cut 0 bases from V and 5 bases from J; bases unmatched to any gene: 6. The CDR3: CASSVAPDRGNEQYF. DNA of the CDR3: TGTGCCAGCAGCGTAGCCCCGGACAGGGGCAACGAGCAGTACTTC.

This chain connects TRBV7-2 to TRBJ1-2; 8 nucleotides agree with TRBD1. Germline V gene lookup returns CDR1 SGHTA and CDR2 FQGNSA. The CDR3 is 14 residues long. The J segment lost 7 bases and the V segment lost 3 bases, leaving 7 bases of the junction unmatched. The CDR3 nucleotides are TGTGCCAGCAGCTTGGACCGGGACAGGTCTGGCTACACCTTC. Translation gives CASSLDRDRSGYTF.

The chain employs TRBV29-1 and TRBJ2-1; 10 bases are shared with TRBD2. V lost 5 bases, J lost 2 bases, and 0 bases stayed unmatched. The CDR3 is 13 residues long. Germline CDR1 is SQVTM and CDR2 is ANQGSEA. The CDR3 sequence: CSVLAGAYNEQFF. CDR3 nucleotide sequence: TGCAGCGTTCTAGCGGGAGCCTACAATGAGCAGTTCTTC.

V and J are TRBV6-5 and TRBJ1-5, with TRBD1 matching 11 bases. V shed 5 bases and J 6 bases; nucleotides not matched to a gene: 3. Germline CDR1 MNHEY, CDR2 SVGAGI. CDR3 length: 14 amino acids. CDR3 amino acids: CASSPGQGAQPQHF. Written as DNA, the CDR3 is TGTGCCAGCAGTCCCGGACAGGGGGCTCAGCCCCAGCATTTT.

The V call is TRBV30, the J call TRBJ2-4, with TRBD1 identical over 7 bases. The V and J ends lost 2 bases and 6 bases, in that order; junction bases with no gene match: 7. Germline CDR1 and CDR2: GTSNPN and SVGIG (reference sequence). The CDR3 length is 14 residues. CDR3 bases: TGTGCCTGGAGTTACCGGGACAGAGTAAACATTCAGTACTTC. Its translation: CAWSYRDRVNIQYF. The full variable domain, rest sourced from reference TRBV30 and TRBJ2-4, is SQTIHQWPATLVQPVGSPLSLECTVEGTSNPNLYWYRQAAGRGLQLLFYSVGIGQISSEVPQNLSASRPQDRQFILSSKKLLLSDSGFYLCAWSYRDRVNIQYFGAGTRLSVL.

The chain is built from TRBV7-6 and TRBJ1-2; TRBD1 is a possible D gene (5 bases). Trimming removed 5 bases from V and 8 bases from J, with 9 bases in between. The CDR3 length is 11 residues. Germline CDR1 reads SGHVS; CDR2 reads FNYEAQ. The CDR3 sequence: CASSNNRGYTF. The CDR3 region has the DNA TGTGCCAGCAGCAACAACAGGGGCTACACCTTC.

This clone was seen a single time. The chain combines TRBV15 with TRBJ1-1; D might be TRBD1 (5 bases). Germline values: CDR1 LNHNV, CDR2 YYDKDF (reference sequence). Between the trimmed V and J ends, which lost 0 bases and 4 bases, there was a span of 12 bases. The CDR3 consists of 15 residues. The CDR3 region has the DNA TGTGCCACCAGCAGAGATCAAGGGGTAAGCACTGAAGCTTTCTTT. Encoded protein: CATSRDQGVSTEAFF.

The CDR3: CASSQPRQDLSTDTQYF. CDR3 coding DNA: TGCGCCAGCAGCCAACCCCGACAAGACCTTAGCACAGATACGCAGTATTTT. The J gene is TRBJ2-3, the V gene TRBV4-1, with no clear D. The germline V gene has CDR1 MGHRA and CDR2 YSYEKL. Trimming took 2 bases from V and 0 from J, leaving 15 bases between them. This CDR3 spans 17 amino acids.

The genes are TRBV5-4 and TRBJ2-7; TRBD1 aligns across 7 bases. The CDR3 has 15 amino acids. The germline gives CDR1 SGHNT, CDR2 YYREEE (reference sequence). The V segment lost 0 bases and the J segment 2 bases; nucleotides outside the gene matches: 5. CDR3 loop: CASSLVLGGTYEQYF. In DNA form, the CDR3 reads TGTGCCAGCAGCTTGGTTCTAGGGGGCACCTACGAGCAGTACTTC. The variable domain in full, with the rest retrieved from reference TRBV5-4 and TRBJ2-7, is ETGVTQSPTHLIKTRGQQVTLRCSSQSGHNTVSWYQQALGQGPQFIFQYYREEENGRGNFPPRFSGLQFPNYSSELNVNALELDDSALYLCASSLVLGGTYEQYFGPGTRLTVT.

The chain couples TRBV19 to TRBJ2-3, with 13 bases identical to TRBD2. Unmatched junction bases numbered 6, after V lost 6 bases and J lost 9 bases. This CDR3 contains 14 residues. Per the germline V gene, CDR1 is LNHDA and CDR2 is SQIVND (reference sequence). The CDR3 sequence is CASSPGTSGITQYF. In DNA, the CDR3 is TGTGCCAGTAGCCCAGGGACTAGCGGGATAACGCAGTATTTT.

This chain uses TRBV30 with TRBJ2-5; 9 nucleotides match TRBD2. The V and J ends lost 8 bases and 4 bases, in that order; junction bases with no gene match: 11. From germline, CDR1 is GTSNPN and CDR2 SVGIG (reference sequence). The CDR3 is made up of 14 amino acids. CDR3 DNA: TGTGCCGGGGGAGGAAGCGGGAGGTCAGAGACCCAGTACTTC. This translates into CAGGGSGRSETQYF.

J is TRBJ2-5 and V is TRBV4-1; unclear D gene. CDR3 size: 16 residues. V dropped 0 bases and J dropped 5 bases, with 16 bases sitting between them. Germline CDR1 is MGHRA and CDR2 is YSYEKL. The CDR3: CASSQDGPSGRETQYF. The CDR3 DNA reads TGCGCCAGCAGCCAAGATGGGCCCAGTGGCCGGGAGACCCAGTACTTC.

This sequence joins TRBV5-4 and TRBJ2-3; 10 bases fit TRBD2. The J segment lost 9 bases and the V segment lost 3 bases, leaving 22 bases of the junction unmatched. The CDR3 has 19 amino acids. Germline V gene data show CDR1 as SGHNT and CDR2 as YYREEE (reference sequence). The CDR3 loop is CASSSAPTSGASLRVTQYF. As DNA, the CDR3 is TGTGCCAGCAGCTCCGCCCCTACTAGCGGGGCCTCACTCAGGGTGACGCAGTATTTT.

This chain joins TRBV6-1 and TRBJ1-1; D is perhaps TRBD1 (6 bases). CDR1 is MNHNS, CDR2 SASEGT, per germline. V was cut by 2 bases and J by 0 bases, with 19 bases left in between. The CDR3 sequence is 18 residues long. For the CDR3, the DNA is TGTGCCAGCAGTGAACATCCCACAGGGATCTACATGAACACTGAAGCTTTCTTT. Translation: CASSEHPTGIYMNTEAFF.

This sequence joins TRBV28 and TRBJ2-1; unclear D gene. In germline, CDR1 is MDHEN, CDR2 SYDVKM. V lost 8 bases and J 4 bases, leaving 6 bases between the germline ends. The CDR3 runs to 11 residues. CDR3 nucleotide sequence: TGTGCCAGCGGCCTTTACAATGAGCAGTTCTTC. It encodes CASGLYNEQFF.

The CDR3 protein is CASSLEPTGIYGYTF. Written as DNA, the CDR3 is TGTGCCAGCAGCTTAGAACCGACAGGGATTTATGGCTACACCTTC. This chain joins TRBV7-6 and TRBJ1-2, with 7 bases identical to TRBD1. Germline CDR1 reads SGHVS; CDR2 reads FNYEAQ. J lost 5 bases, V lost 1 base, and 7 bases had no gene match. This CDR3 is 15 amino acids long.

V gene TRBV7-2 combines with J gene TRBJ1-4, with D tentatively TRBD1 (5 bases). Trimming pared 0 bases from V and 8 bases from J, leaving 13 bases between. The CDR3 covers 15 residues. Germline V gene sequence: CDR1 SGHTA, CDR2 FQGNSA. CDR3 DNA: TGTGCCAGCAGCTTAGCGCAGGGATGGGGAGAAAAACTGTTTTTT. Its translation: CASSLAQGWGEKLFF.

The gene calls are TRBV30 and TRBJ2-3; no definite D call. The germline V gene encodes CDR1 GTSNPN and CDR2 SVGIG (reference sequence). Trimming cost V 0 bases and J 4 bases, with 5 bases left between them. The CDR3 covers 12 residues. The CDR3, as DNA: TGTGCCTGGAGTGTATGGCCAGATACGCAGTATTTT. It is translated as CAWSVWPDTQYF. Together with reference TRBV30 and TRBJ2-3, the CDR3 gives the full variable domain: SQTIHQWPATLVQPVGSPLSLECTVEGTSNPNLYWYRQAAGRGLQLLFYSVGIGQISSEVPQNLSASRPQDRQFILSSKKLLLSDSGFYLCAWSVWPDTQYFGPGTRLTVL.

This chain joins TRBV14 and TRBJ1-2, with D perhaps TRBD1 (5 bases). The ends were cut back, 1 base at V and 5 bases at J, with 11 bases in the middle. The CDR3 is made up of 14 amino acids. From germline, CDR1 is SGHDN and CDR2 FVKESK. The CDR3 region has the DNA TGTGCCAGCAGCCAAGGAAGGGGCCGATATGGCTACACCTTC. Residues: CASSQGRGRYGYTF. The full variable domain, rest sourced from reference TRBV14 and TRBJ1-2, is EAGVTQFPSHSVIEKGQTVTLRCDPISGHDNLYWYRRVMGKEIKFLLHFVKESKQDESGMPNNRFLAERTGGTYSTLKVQPAELEDSGVYFCASSQGRGRYGYTFGSGTRLTVV.

The rearrangement uses TRBV28 and TRBJ2-5; no definite D call. CDR3 length equals 9 residues. Per the germline V gene, CDR1 is MDHEN and CDR2 is SYDVKM. The germline V and J ends were trimmed by 7 bases and 13 bases, with 10 bases remaining between them. CDR3 in DNA: TGTGCCAGCAATCCCAGGTGGTACTTC. Its translation is CASNPRWYF.

The chain has TRBV29-1 and TRBJ2-7; D ambiguous. V was trimmed by 0 bases and J by 3 bases, leaving 9 bases between them. There are 13 residues in the CDR3. Germline CDR1 is SQVTM and CDR2 is ANQGSEA. CDR3 DNA sequence: TGCAGCGTTGAAGACCCCGACAACTACGAGCAGTACTTC. The encoded protein is CSVEDPDNYEQYF.

The table lists this clone with a count of one. The chain recombines TRBV5-1 with TRBJ1-2; 10 nucleotides line up with TRBD1. In germline, CDR1 is SGHRS, CDR2 YFSETQ. V lost 0 bases, J lost 4 bases, and 9 bases stayed unmatched. The CDR3 has 17 amino acids. In DNA form, the CDR3 reads TGCGCCAGCAGCTTGGCCGGGACAGGGGCCTTCTCCTATGGCTACACCTTC. Its protein product is CASSLAGTGAFSYGYTF.

This sequence joins TRBV28 and TRBJ1-5, with 7 bases that match TRBD1. This CDR3 has 14 residues. The ends lost 6 bases at V and 3 bases at J; junction bases unmatched: 5. Per the germline V gene, CDR1 is MDHEN and CDR2 is SYDVKM. CDR3 bases: TGTGCCAGCAGCCGAGACAGGGCCAATCAGCCCCAGCATTTT. It yields the protein CASSRDRANQPQHF. Drawing the rest from reference TRBV28 and TRBJ1-5, the complete variable domain is DVKVTQSSRYLVKRTGEKVFLECVQDMDHENMFWYRQDPGLGLRLIYFSYDVKMKEKGDIPEGYSVSREKKERFSLILESASTNQTSMYLCASSRDRANQPQHFGDGTRLSIL.